Presented here are 29 T cell receptor beta chains from one specimen sequenced in a study of Graves' ophthalmopathy and Graves' hyperthyroidism (dated by TCRdb to the late 2010s). The instrument given in TCRdb is Illumina HiSeq 2000. TCR beta CDR3 regions were amplified from RNA transcripts for repertoire sequencing. The first round was an RT-PCR using HTBI primers with the Qiagen OneStep RT-PCR kit, and this first round was followed by a second-round multiplex PCR, then size selection and purification. TCRdb applied fastp at Q25 and MiXCR to the public reads, then kept only in-frame beta chains. For every CDR3 protein sequence, its rows merge into one entry that carries the most common genes and DNA. In all, the sample holds 400,000 or so distinct CDR3 sequences, and 15% of those were seen once. The top ten clones comprise 7% of the sample. The source material was peripheral blood. These receptors were collected from a woman between 18 and 29 years old with stable Graves' hyperthyroidism. Donor details come from another sample of the same person, matched by shared clones.

This clonotype was seen ten or more times. V and J are TRBV12-3 or TRBV12-4 and TRBJ1-2; D not certain. The V gene lost 3 bases and the J gene lost 8 bases, with 16 bases spanning the gap. This CDR3 has 14 amino acids. The CDR3 is CASSFSRMGSGYTF. For the CDR3, the DNA is TGTGCCAGCAGTTTTAGCAGGATGGGGTCGGGCTACACCTTC.

A few counts support this clonotype. CDR3 DNA sequence: TGTGCCAGCCTCCTCAGGGGAGGGGTCAGGAATTCACCCCTCCACTTT. Its translation: CASLLRGGVRNSPLHF. This sequence joins TRBV6-1 and TRBJ1-6; maybe TRBD1 (6 bases). Trimming took off 8 bases at V and 7 bases at J, with 21 bases between the two ends. Looked up from germline, CDR1 is MNHNS and CDR2 is SASEGT. CDR3 size: 16 residues.

The rearrangement joins TRBV7-8 to TRBJ2-7, with D hard to call. The CDR3 loop spans 13 amino acids. V lost 6 bases to trimming and J lost 4 bases, with 13 bases between them. The germline V gene has CDR1 SGHVS and CDR2 FQNEAQ. The DNA for the CDR3 is TGTGCCAGCAGTCCCCCGGACGGTTACGAGCAGTACTTC. Protein: CASSPPDGYEQYF.

This clonotype has only one observation. The CDR3 ends on some other residue instead of the conserved phenylalanine or tryptophan, so this is likely a read error. No DNA is shown, since the ends of the CDR3 on it are uncertain; the CDR3 is the one TCRdb lists. The rearrangement joins TRBV25-1 to TRBJ1-1; the table's D call, TRBD1, was not checked against the DNA. Per germline, CDR1 MGHDK and CDR2 SYGVNS. The CDR3 is 15 amino acids long, termini counted. The CDR3 is CASSELGAGGTEACC.

This clonotype was observed at least ten times. This chain's CDR3 is CASSLSPENTEAFF. The CDR3 nucleotides read TGTGCCAGCAGTTTATCACCAGAGAACACTGAAGCTTTCTTT. V and J are TRBV27 and TRBJ1-1; D unclear. This CDR3 spans 14 amino acids. V was trimmed by 0 bases and J by 1 base, leaving 6 bases between them. Germline V gene data show CDR1 as MNHEY and CDR2 as SMNVEV (reference sequence).

The CDR3 is CASSWNPGEPYGYTF. The CDR3 DNA reads TGCGCCAGCAGCTGGAACCCGGGGGAACCTTATGGCTACACCTTC. The chain employs TRBV5-1 and TRBJ1-2; the D gene is possibly TRBD1 (5 bases). Germline V CDR1 and CDR2: SGHRS, YFSETQ. The CDR3 is 15 amino acids. The V and J ends lost 3 bases and 5 bases respectively, with 17 bases between them. The full variable domain, its missing parts supplied by reference TRBV5-1 and TRBJ1-2, is KAGVTQTPRYLIKTRGQQVTLSCSPISGHRSVSWYQQTPGQGLQFLFEYFSETQRNKGNFPGRFSGRQFSNSRSEMNVSTLELGDSALYLCASSWNPGEPYGYTFGSGTRLTVV.

With respect to this clonotype: Compared with germline, one end of the junction differs, possibly owing to a read error. CDR3 residues: CASSYEPVGANVLTF. DNA of the CDR3: TGTGCCAGCAGCTATGAGCCGGTCGGGGCCAACGTTCTGACTTTC. The rearrangement links TRBV7-3 to TRBJ2-6; TRBD1 or TRBD2 may be the D gene (5 bases each). This CDR3 is 15 amino acids long. Germline V CDR1 and CDR2: SGHTA, FQGTGA.

This clonotype has a handful of counts. The V gene is TRBV18, the J gene TRBJ2-5; 7 nucleotides agree with TRBD1. CDR1 and CDR2 (germline): KGHSH, LQKENI. Germline trimming cut 0 bases from V and 3 bases from J; bases unmatched to any gene: 1. The length of the CDR3 is 14 residues. The CDR3 reads CASSPPTGKETQYF. CDR3 nucleotides: TGTGCCAGCTCACCACCGACAGGGAAAGAGACCCAGTACTTC.

There are many counts of this clonotype. The chain joins TRBV24-1 to TRBJ2-5, with D perhaps TRBD1 or TRBD2 (5 bases each). The V end was cut by 5 bases, the J end by 4 bases, with 10 bases between. Per the germline V gene, CDR1 is KGHDR and CDR2 is SFDVKD. There are 13 residues in the CDR3. CDR3 amino acids: CATSVRGRETQYF. CDR3 nucleotide sequence: TGTGCCACCAGTGTCCGGGGCCGAGAGACCCAGTACTTC.

This clonotype was seen many times. The CDR3 loop reads CASSTWVTGELFF. The CDR3 region has the DNA TGTGCCAGCAGTACCTGGGTTACCGGGGAGCTGTTTTTT. This chain links TRBV9 with TRBJ2-2, with D uncertain. Trimming stripped 5 bases from V and 5 bases from J, with 10 bases between. The CDR3 covers 13 residues. CDR1 is SGDLS, CDR2 YYNGEE, per germline.

This clonotype was counted at least ten times. At one boundary the junction diverges from the germline segment, which might be a read error. The chain uses TRBV5-1 and TRBJ1-1; tentatively, D is TRBD1 (5 bases). CDR1 is SGHRS and CDR2 is YFSETQ in the germline V gene. The CDR3 consists of 13 residues. This CDR3 is CASSLERDGESFF. The CDR3 DNA sequence: TGCGCCAGCAGCTTGGAGAGGGACGGTGAATCTTTCTTT.

This clonotype was seen a single time. The rearrangement joins TRBV18 to TRBJ1-1, with TRBD1 identical over 8 bases. The CDR3 is 15 residues long. V shed 2 bases, J shed 6 bases, and the junction held 8 bases outside the gene matches. Germline CDR1 and CDR2: KGHSH and LQKENI. The CDR3 loop reads CASSPSQGAVAEAFF. The CDR3 nucleotides read TGTGCCAGCTCACCAAGTCAGGGGGCAGTCGCTGAAGCTTTCTTT.

This clonotype was found many times. The CDR3 region has the DNA TGTGCCAGCAGCAACTCCCGGCGGCCCTTCGGCGAGCAGTACTTC. This codes for CASSNSRRPFGEQYF. The rearrangement links TRBV7-3 to TRBJ2-7; D gene unclear. The CDR3 totals 15 residues. Trimming took 5 bases from V and 6 from J, leaving 20 bases between them. The germline CDR1 and CDR2 sequences are SGHTA and FQGTGA.

This clonotype appeared many times. In DNA, the CDR3 is TGTGCCAGTAGTATGTTGACAGGGCCCAACTATGGCTACACCTTC. Its translation is CASSMLTGPNYGYTF. This rearrangement joins TRBV19 to TRBJ1-2; TRBD1 aligns across 7 bases. J was trimmed by 2 bases and V by 3 bases; bases with no gene match: 6. In germline, CDR1 is LNHDA, CDR2 SQIVND (reference sequence). This CDR3 spans 15 amino acids.

Ten or more counts support this clonotype. V is TRBV7-2 and J is TRBJ1-2, with D tentatively TRBD1 (5 bases). Germline V gene lookup returns CDR1 SGHTA and CDR2 FQGNSA. The CDR3 runs 16 residues. Trimming stripped 0 bases from V and 3 bases from J, with 14 bases between. The CDR3 DNA reads TGTGCCAGCAGCTTAGCCCCGCCTCGGGGGGACTATGGCTACACCTTC. This gives the protein CASSLAPPRGDYGYTF.

This clonotype was observed at least ten times. The CDR3 nucleotides read TGTGCCAGCAGCGGTGGACAGGGAGGGGATAATTCACCCCTCCACTTT. The encoded protein is CASSGGQGGDNSPLHF. The V gene is TRBV11-3, the J gene TRBJ1-6; 8 bases are shared with TRBD1. The CDR3 extends over 16 amino acids. V shed 5 bases, J shed 5 bases, and the junction held 8 bases outside the gene matches. Germline V gene data show CDR1 as SGHNT and CDR2 as YENEEA.

In its sample, this clonotype was seen many times. CDR3 sequence (DNA): TGTGCCAGTAGTCCTCACACAGGGGGGTTCGGTTTCGCTGAAGCTTTCTTT. This gives the protein CASSPHTGGFGFAEAFF. The gene calls are TRBV19 and TRBJ1-1; 8 bases line up with TRBD1. The CDR3 length is 17 residues. Germline V lookup: CDR1 LNHDA, CDR2 SQIVND (reference sequence). The V segment lost 5 bases and the J segment 6 bases; nucleotides outside the gene matches: 17.

This clonotype was detected ten times or more. V usage is TRBV12-3 or TRBV12-4 and J usage is TRBJ2-5; a possible D gene is TRBD2 (7 bases). The V end lost 6 bases, the J end lost 7 bases, and 18 bases lay between the germline ends. This CDR3 has 14 residues. The CDR3 protein is CASRDSRLAGTQYF. DNA of the CDR3: TGTGCCAGCAGGGACAGCCGACTAGCAGGGACCCAGTACTTC.

This clonotype was detected many times. The chain has TRBV15 and TRBJ1-5; unclear D gene. The V gene lost 0 bases and the J gene lost 0 bases, with 6 bases spanning the gap. This CDR3 contains 15 residues. The germline V gene has CDR1 LNHNV and CDR2 YYDKDF (reference sequence). The CDR3 reads CATSRDGNSNQPQHF. In DNA, the CDR3 is TGTGCCACCAGCAGAGATGGAAATAGCAATCAGCCCCAGCATTTT.

On this clonotype itself: With a much larger clone just one base away, this may be a read error. No conserved phenylalanine or tryptophan is present at the end of the CDR3, so a read error is the likely explanation. J is TRBJ1-1 and V is TRBV12-3 or TRBV12-4; the D is unclear. The CDR3 runs to 14 residues. Trimming removed 5 bases from V and 5 bases from J, with 15 bases in between. As DNA, the CDR3 is TGTGCCAGCAGTCAAAGACGGGGATGGACTGAAGCTTTCCTT. Its translation: CASSQRRGWTEAFL.

This clonotype was seen ten or more times. The rearrangement uses TRBV19 and TRBJ1-1; D possibly corresponds to TRBD1 (5 bases). The CDR3 loop spans 16 amino acids. The V and J ends lost 9 bases and 6 bases respectively, with 26 bases between them. From germline, CDR1 is LNHDA and CDR2 SQIVND (reference sequence). The DNA of the CDR3 is TGTGCCAGCCGTGCACGGGGTGGGGGAGGGGCGGCTGAAGCTTTCTTT. It is translated as CASRARGGGGAAEAFF. The full variable domain, completed using reference TRBV19 and TRBJ1-1, is DGGITQSPKYLFRKEGQNVTLSCEQNLNHDAMYWYRQDPGQGLRLIYYSQIVNDFQKGDIAEGYSVSREKKESFPLTVTSAQKNPTAFYLCASRARGGGGAAEAFFGQGTRLTVV.

In this sample, this clonotype turned up many times. V usage is TRBV25-1 and J usage is TRBJ2-7, with a possible D match to TRBD1 (7 bases). The V gene's germline CDR1 is MGHDK and CDR2 SYGVNS. The CDR3 has 14 residues. The V and J ends lost 2 bases and 4 bases respectively, with 12 bases between them. CDR3 protein: CASSEEGAGYEQYF. The DNA for the CDR3 is TGTGCCAGCAGTGAAGAGGGGGCGGGGTACGAGCAGTACTTC.

The CDR3, as DNA: TGCGCCAGCAGCCACCGGACAGGGGCTTACGAGCAGTACTTC. Translation gives CASSHRTGAYEQYF. The V gene is TRBV4-1, the J gene TRBJ2-7; 9 nucleotides line up with TRBD1. V was pared by 3 bases and J by 4 bases, with 4 bases of the junction left unmatched. Germline V gene lookup returns CDR1 MGHRA and CDR2 YSYEKL. The CDR3 has 14 amino acids.

This clonotype came up many times. The CDR3 DNA reads as TGCGCCAGCAGTGCCTCAGGGGGGAAGACCCAGTACTTC. Residues: CASSASGGKTQYF. The chain recombines TRBV10-1 with TRBJ2-5; tentative D call: TRBD1 (7 bases). V dropped 4 bases and J dropped 6 bases, with 12 bases sitting between them. There are 13 residues in the CDR3. The germline V gene encodes CDR1 WNHNN and CDR2 SYGVQD (reference sequence).

The chain employs TRBV6-1 and TRBJ2-5; TRBD1 aligns across 7 bases. The CDR3 sequence is 14 residues long. Trimming took 6 bases from V and 0 from J; bases not matched to a gene: 4. CDR1 MNHNS and CDR2 SASEGT come from the germline V gene. The CDR3 reads CASRTGRYQETQYF. For the CDR3, the DNA is TGTGCCAGCAGGACAGGGCGGTACCAAGAGACCCAGTACTTC.

This clonotype was observed many times. This rearrangement joins TRBV6-2 or TRBV6-3 to TRBJ1-2, with D maybe TRBD1 (5 bases). Germline CDR1 reads MNHEY; CDR2 reads SVGEGT. The germline V and J ends were trimmed by 6 bases and 4 bases, with 15 bases remaining between them. This CDR3 has 14 amino acids. The CDR3 DNA reads TGTGCCAGCAGCGAAGGAAGACAGCTCTATGGCTACACCTTC. Translated, it gives CASSEGRQLYGYTF.

This clonotype was picked up many times. This chain uses TRBV24-1 with TRBJ1-5, with D possibly being TRBD1 (5 bases). Per the germline V gene, CDR1 is KGHDR and CDR2 is SFDVKD. The CDR3 spans 13 residues. The ends were cut back, 5 bases at V and 2 bases at J, with 6 bases in the middle. The CDR3 protein is CATSGQRNQPQHF. The CDR3 DNA reads as TGTGCCACCAGTGGACAGCGCAATCAGCCCCAGCATTTT.

This clonotype was recorded a few times. V usage is TRBV12-3 or TRBV12-4 and J usage is TRBJ2-7, with 9 positions matching TRBD2. V lost 5 bases, J lost 5 bases, and 7 bases stayed unmatched. The CDR3 extends over 14 amino acids. DNA for the CDR3: TGTGCCAGCAGTGATTATAGCGGGAGTAACGAGCAGTACTTC. Protein product: CASSDYSGSNEQYF.

This clonotype was counted a single time. This may be a read error, as it is one base from a much larger clone. The J gene is TRBJ1-1, the V gene TRBV29-1, with D possibly matching TRBD1 (6 bases). This CDR3 is 14 amino acids long. Germline lookup yields CDR1 SQVTM and CDR2 ANQGSEA. CDR3 in amino acids: CSVDGGMKNTEACF. In nucleotides, the CDR3 is TGCAGCGTTGATGGGGGCATGAAAAACACTGAAGCTTGCTTT.